The present entry profiles one T cell receptor beta chain with its context. What it binds is not known. The data are from a study of cytomegalovirus exposure and HLA in healthy donors. Regarding the study as a whole: Among CMV-associated TCR beta chains, most appeared HLA-restricted in a later analysis. Some V segments, TRBV6-2 and TRBV6-3 among them, were indistinguishable and were therefore excluded. Segments of the TCR beta V type were, in most cases, productive about 90% or about 30% of the time in an earlier analysis.

Both 60 Vbeta primers and 13 Jbeta primers went into the PCR. The data were produced by immunoSEQ multiplex PCR, yet TCRdb's version contains in-frame clones alone and is incomplete. This table has roughly 140,000 clones, about 60% appearing once. The V and J ends lost 5 bases and 7 bases, in that order; junction bases with no gene match: 7. Germline V gene data show CDR1 as SGHTA and CDR2 as FQGNSA. The CDR3 runs 16 residues. This sequence originates from a woman aged 60-70 years in good health and CMV-seropositive. The chain joins TRBV7-2 to TRBJ2-1; 14 nucleotides match TRBD2. Sequencing was carried out using PBMCs. The CDR3, as DNA: TGTGCCAGCAGCAGGACCGGACTAGCGGGAGGAAATGAGCAGTTCTTC. Translating it yields CASSRTGLAGGNEQFF.